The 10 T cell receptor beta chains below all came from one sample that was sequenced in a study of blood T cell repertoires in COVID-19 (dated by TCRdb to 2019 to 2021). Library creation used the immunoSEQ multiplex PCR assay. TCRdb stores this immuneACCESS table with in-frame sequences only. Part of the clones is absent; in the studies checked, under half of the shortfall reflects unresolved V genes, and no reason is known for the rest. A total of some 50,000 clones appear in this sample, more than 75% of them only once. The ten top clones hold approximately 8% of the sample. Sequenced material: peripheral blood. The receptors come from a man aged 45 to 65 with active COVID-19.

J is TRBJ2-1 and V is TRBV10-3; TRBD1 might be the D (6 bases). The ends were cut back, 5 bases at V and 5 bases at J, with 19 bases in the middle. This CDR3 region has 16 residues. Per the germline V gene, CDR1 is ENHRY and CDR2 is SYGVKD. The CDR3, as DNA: TGTGCCATCAGTTCCCCGACGACAGGAATGAACAATGAGCAGTTCTTC. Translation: CAISSPTTGMNNEQFF.

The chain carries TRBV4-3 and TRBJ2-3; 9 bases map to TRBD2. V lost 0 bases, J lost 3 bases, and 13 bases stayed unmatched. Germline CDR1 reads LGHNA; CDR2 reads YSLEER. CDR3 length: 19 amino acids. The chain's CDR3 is CASSQEGSSGGLGTDTQYF. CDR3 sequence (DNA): TGCGCCAGCAGCCAAGAAGGGTCCAGCGGGGGGCTGGGGACAGATACGCAGTATTTT.

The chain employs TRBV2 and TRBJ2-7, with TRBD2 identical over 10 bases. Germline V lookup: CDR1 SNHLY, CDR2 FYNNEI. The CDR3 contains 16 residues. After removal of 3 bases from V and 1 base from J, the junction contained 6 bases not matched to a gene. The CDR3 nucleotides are TGTGCCAGCAGTGATTCCGGGACTAGCGTTTCCTACGAGCAGTACTTC. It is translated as CASSDSGTSVSYEQYF.

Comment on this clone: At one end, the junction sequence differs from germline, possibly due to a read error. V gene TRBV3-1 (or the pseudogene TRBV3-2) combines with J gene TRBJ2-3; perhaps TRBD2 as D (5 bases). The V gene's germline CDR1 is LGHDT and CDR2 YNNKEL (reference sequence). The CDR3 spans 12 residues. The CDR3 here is CASSEASLFTSF. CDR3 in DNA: TGTGCCAGCAGCGAGGCTAGCCTCTTCACTTCTTTT.

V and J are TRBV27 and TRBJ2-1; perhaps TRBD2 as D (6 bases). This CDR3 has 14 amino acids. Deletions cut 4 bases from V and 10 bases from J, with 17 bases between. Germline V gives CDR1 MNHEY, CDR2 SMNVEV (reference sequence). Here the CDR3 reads CASSYGDSRSEQFF. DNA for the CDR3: TGTGCCAGCAGTTACGGGGACTCCCGTTCAGAGCAGTTCTTC.

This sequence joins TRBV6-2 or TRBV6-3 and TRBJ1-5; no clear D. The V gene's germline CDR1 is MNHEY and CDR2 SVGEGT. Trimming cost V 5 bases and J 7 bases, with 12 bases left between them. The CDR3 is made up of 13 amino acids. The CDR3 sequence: CASSPFLEQPQHF. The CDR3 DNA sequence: TGTGCCAGCAGTCCCTTTCTAGAACAGCCCCAGCATTTT.

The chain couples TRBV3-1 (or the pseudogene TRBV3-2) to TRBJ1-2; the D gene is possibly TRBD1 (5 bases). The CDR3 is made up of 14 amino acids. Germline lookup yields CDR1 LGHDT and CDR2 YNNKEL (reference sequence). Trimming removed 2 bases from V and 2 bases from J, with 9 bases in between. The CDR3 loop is CASSQKGHNYGYTF. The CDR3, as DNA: TGTGCCAGCAGCCAAAAAGGACACAACTATGGCTACACCTTC.

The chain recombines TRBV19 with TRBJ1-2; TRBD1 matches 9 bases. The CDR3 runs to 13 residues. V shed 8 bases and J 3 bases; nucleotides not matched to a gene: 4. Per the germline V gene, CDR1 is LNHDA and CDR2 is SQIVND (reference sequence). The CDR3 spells CASGQGRDYGYTF. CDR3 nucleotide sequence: TGTGCCAGTGGACAGGGGAGGGACTATGGCTACACCTTC.

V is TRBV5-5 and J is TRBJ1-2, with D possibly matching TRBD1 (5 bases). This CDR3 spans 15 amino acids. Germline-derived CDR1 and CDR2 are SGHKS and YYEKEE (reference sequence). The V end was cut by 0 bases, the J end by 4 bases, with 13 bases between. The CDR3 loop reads CASSLGAGYGYGYTF. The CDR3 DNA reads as TGTGCCAGCAGCTTGGGTGCAGGGTATGGCTATGGCTACACCTTC.

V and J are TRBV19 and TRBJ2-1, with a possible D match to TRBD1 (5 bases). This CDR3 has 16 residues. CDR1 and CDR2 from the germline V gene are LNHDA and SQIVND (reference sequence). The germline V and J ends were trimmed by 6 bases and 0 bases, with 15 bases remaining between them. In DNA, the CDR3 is TGTGCCAGTAGAAAGGTGACAGACAGCTCCTACAATGAGCAGTTCTTC. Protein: CASRKVTDSSYNEQFF.